This T cell receptor beta chain stems from a study of T cell changes during pregnancy in multiple sclerosis. In germline, CDR1 is SNHLY, CDR2 FYNNEI. This CDR3 region has 16 residues. Trimming cost V 4 bases and J 7 bases; bases outside gene matches: 6. Generated by immunoSEQ multiplex PCR, the TCRdb table keeps only in-frame clones and is missing some. The repertoire holds approximately 73,000 clones, with 85% to 95% as singletons. This clone was found once. This rearrangement joins TRBV2 to TRBJ2-1; 14 bases agree with TRBD2. The sequence derives from a female donor with multiple sclerosis, enrolled in a pregnancy study. The material sequenced was CD4+ T cells from peripheral blood mononuclear cells, taken before pregnancy. CDR3 protein: CASSAGTSGSENEQFF. The CDR3 DNA is TGTGCCAGCAGTGCAGGGACTAGCGGGAGTGAGAATGAGCAGTTCTTC.